The 8 T cell receptor beta chains reported below all come from one sample, sequenced in a study of blood T cell repertoires in COVID-19 (dated by TCRdb to the early 2020s). Receptor amplification or capture employed the immunoSEQ multiplex PCR assay. This is the immuneACCESS table as TCRdb keeps it, with only in-frame sequences that have V and J called. A part of the clones is gone; compared with another copy, unresolved V genes explain less than half, and the rest is unexplained. The sample table shows approximately 670,000 clones, and about nine tenths are seen once. Clones ranked in the top ten supply 0.2% to 0.3% of the sample. Sequencing was carried out using peripheral blood. These TCRs come from a woman under 30 with acute or convalescent COVID-19.

Only a few counts were recorded for this clone. The chain employs TRBV7-9 and TRBJ1-2; TRBD1 aligns across 10 bases. From germline, CDR1 is SEHNR and CDR2 FQNEAQ (reference sequence). The CDR3 is 17 residues long. V dropped 0 bases and J dropped 1; count of bases not matched to a gene: 5. For the CDR3, the DNA is TGTGCCAGCAGCTTAGCGGGACAGGGGCCTAATAACTATGGCTACACCTTC. Amino acids: CASSLAGQGPNNYGYTF.

V usage is TRBV27 and J usage is TRBJ1-1, with 7 positions matching TRBD1. The CDR3 loop spans 14 amino acids. Trimming removed 0 bases from V and 8 bases from J; junction bases left unmatched: 6. Germline CDR1 and CDR2: MNHEY and SMNVEV (reference sequence). The CDR3 sequence: CASSLSNRGVEAFF. CDR3 nucleotide sequence: TGTGCCAGCAGTTTATCGAACAGGGGAGTGGAAGCTTTCTTT.

This clone occurred once. The J gene is TRBJ1-5, the V gene TRBV6-1; TRBD1 is a possible D gene (6 bases). Deletions cut 4 bases from V and 0 bases from J, with 13 bases between. Germline CDR1 and CDR2: MNHNS and SASEGT. This CDR3 is built from 16 residues. The CDR3: CASSVGGPFSNQPQHF. The CDR3 coding sequence is TGTGCCAGCAGTGTGGGGGGGCCTTTTAGCAATCAGCCCCAGCATTTT.

The chain couples TRBV6-4 to TRBJ1-2; D is unresolved. V was shortened by 3 bases and J by 4 bases, with 12 bases between the two germline ends. Germline values: CDR1 MRHNA, CDR2 SNTAGT. This CDR3 contains 14 residues. The CDR3 is CASSDSTRRYGYTF. The CDR3 coding sequence is TGTGCCAGCAGTGATTCGACTCGACGCTATGGCTACACCTTC.

This clone came up once. CDR3 in DNA: TGTGCCAGCAGCTTGGGAACTGGCGGCCGGCGGGGGGGCTTTAACGAGCAGTACTTC. This sequence encodes CASSLGTGGRRGGFNEQYF. The chain joins TRBV7-6 to TRBJ2-7; 9 nucleotides align to TRBD2. This CDR3 has 19 amino acids. V was pared by 3 bases and J by 5 bases, with 20 bases of the junction left unmatched. Germline CDR1 reads SGHVS; CDR2 reads FNYEAQ.

V gene TRBV4-1 combines with J gene TRBJ1-5, with a tentative D call TRBD1 (6 bases). V lost 0 bases and J 4 bases, leaving 10 bases between the germline ends. The germline V gene has CDR1 MGHRA and CDR2 YSYEKL. This CDR3 is built from 15 residues. The CDR3 is CASSQEGTPNQPQHF. CDR3 DNA sequence: TGCGCCAGCAGCCAAGAGGGGACACCTAATCAGCCCCAGCATTTT.

The rearrangement links TRBV6-2 or TRBV6-3 to TRBJ2-2; no firm D call. Germline CDR1 reads MNHEY; CDR2 reads SVGEGT. V lost 5 bases and J 7 bases, leaving 11 bases between the germline ends. CDR3 length equals 13 residues. The chain's CDR3 is CASSKSPDGELFF. Here the CDR3 DNA reads TGTGCCAGCAGTAAGTCCCCAGACGGGGAGCTGTTTTTT.

V usage is TRBV27 and J usage is TRBJ1-2, with D perhaps TRBD1 (5 bases). This CDR3 has 15 amino acids. V was trimmed by 5 bases and J by 5 bases, leaving 18 bases between them. Germline V gives CDR1 MNHEY, CDR2 SMNVEV (reference sequence). The CDR3 coding sequence is TGTGCCAGCAGTAAAGCGACAGCCGGGGGGTATGGCTACACCTTC. Amino acid sequence: CASSKATAGGYGYTF.